This T cell receptor (beta chain) was profiled in a study of spatial heterogeneity in lung cancer (dated by TCRdb to between 2019 and 2020). About the full investigation: More beta-chain than alpha-chain transcripts were consistently detected, likely reflecting higher beta-chain transcript abundance. In the raw uncorrected reads, each unique combination of TCR and UMI appeared more than ten times on average. TCR repertoire features were related to nonsynonymous mutation counts determined by whole-exome sequencing of tumor tissue. Both alpha and beta chains were TCR-sequenced in samples taken at surgery, namely 220 tumor regions, 62 to 65 matched nontumor lung samples and 45 to 60 PBMC samples. A strong correlation was found between TCR transcript counts in tumor regions and a T cell transcriptional module score from matched bulk RNA-seq. TCR alpha and beta repertoires were quantitatively compared across multiple tumor regions, matched nontumor lung and blood in non-small cell lung cancer.

V and J lose 7 bases and 7 bases, and a span of 11 bases separates them. The germline V gene sets CDR1 to MDHEN and CDR2 to SYDVKM. The CDR3 runs 11 amino acids, cysteine and phenylalanine included. Only the CDR3 DNA stays, 33 bases, in frame from base 1. The sample's time point, from its label and the paper: sample taken at primary tumor resection. The donors were some 70 patients from the lung TRACERx cohort who had early-stage, untreated non-small cell lung cancer. Without any cell sorting, TCR sequencing was performed on whole RNA extracted either from tumor and nontumor lung tissue or from cryopreserved PBMC samples. Only patients for whom sufficient RNA was available from at least two tumor regions were selected for TCR sequencing. Before selection, tumor and adjacent nontumor lung specimens were reviewed by a lung pathologist. The investigation overall reported the following: Confirming at a functional level the hypothesis that regional TCRs recognize regional mutations was considered to require additional single-cell paired TCR alpha and beta sequencing. TCR-seq coverage of tumor T cells was estimated at only 7% to 8.5% for alpha chains and about 14% for beta chains. The count of ubiquitous expanded TCRs correlated with the count of ubiquitous nonsynonymous mutations, and the count of regional expanded TCRs correlated with the count of regional nonsynonymous mutations. The tumor nonsynonymous mutation count correlated with the number of expanded alpha and beta TCRs within the tumor.

Receptor amplification or capture employed 5' RACE. The reads were generated on a NextSeq 500. The TCR library protocol attached a unique molecular identifier to each TCR cDNA molecule to allow correction of PCR and sequencing errors. As for the original processing: Decombinator tools were used for TCR identification, UMI-based error correction and CDR3 extraction. Expanded TCRs were defined as those above a frequency of 2 per 1,000, corresponding to the top 1% of the tumor frequency distribution. Expanded tumor TCRs statistically deemed absent (corrected P<0.05) from at least one tumor region were classed as regional, and all other expanded tumor TCRs were classed as ubiquitous. Renyi diversity was calculated using the R vegan package after each repertoire was subsampled 100 times to 5,000 TCRs. CDR3 similarity networks were built from amino acid triplet string-kernel similarity, with CDR3s being connected when pairwise similarity was above 0.82. Through fastp at Q25 and MiXCR, TCRdb rebuilt clones from the public reads, retaining in-frame beta chains. CDR3 protein sequences are deduplicated, and each keeps its most common genes and DNA. The V and J calls were determined by TCRdb, not by the authors. The sample table contains approximately 23,000 distinct CDR3 sequences; only one count was recorded for 4.8% of them. The ten largest clones take up roughly a tenth of the sample.

This clonotype was detected many times. The antigen this receptor binds is unknown. It has no much larger one-base neighbor in the sample; base qualities were not kept. The chain was built from TRBV28 and TRBJ2-7; the D gene is possibly TRBD1, with 6 bases matching. This sequence was found in a male donor with early-stage non-small cell lung cancer. The sample here was lung tumor tissue, taken at surgery. The nucleotide sequence reads TGTGCCAGCACCCTGGGGGCAGAGCAGTACTTC. This translates into CASTLGAEQYF.